This T cell receptor beta chain was documented in a study of radiotherapy plus CTLA-4 blockade in lung cancer. There are 15 residues in the CDR3. Trimming left V 2 bases short and J 1 base short, with 11 bases between. Looked up from germline, CDR1 is KGHSH and CDR2 is LQKENI. Sequencing was performed with immunoSEQ multiplex PCR; in TCRdb, only in-frame clones are kept and a portion is missing. Here the sample spans approximately 28,000 clones, less than 85% being singletons. The receptor comes from a human donor with non-small cell lung cancer who had stable disease on radiotherapy plus ipilimumab. Sequencing was performed on peripheral blood, taken from a patient treated with radiotherapy plus ipilimumab. The V gene is TRBV18, the J gene TRBJ1-2; D is perhaps TRBD1 (6 bases). The CDR3 DNA reads as TGTGCCAGCTCACCAGGGGGGCTGTATAACTATGGCTACACCTTC. Its translation is CASSPGGLYNYGYTF.